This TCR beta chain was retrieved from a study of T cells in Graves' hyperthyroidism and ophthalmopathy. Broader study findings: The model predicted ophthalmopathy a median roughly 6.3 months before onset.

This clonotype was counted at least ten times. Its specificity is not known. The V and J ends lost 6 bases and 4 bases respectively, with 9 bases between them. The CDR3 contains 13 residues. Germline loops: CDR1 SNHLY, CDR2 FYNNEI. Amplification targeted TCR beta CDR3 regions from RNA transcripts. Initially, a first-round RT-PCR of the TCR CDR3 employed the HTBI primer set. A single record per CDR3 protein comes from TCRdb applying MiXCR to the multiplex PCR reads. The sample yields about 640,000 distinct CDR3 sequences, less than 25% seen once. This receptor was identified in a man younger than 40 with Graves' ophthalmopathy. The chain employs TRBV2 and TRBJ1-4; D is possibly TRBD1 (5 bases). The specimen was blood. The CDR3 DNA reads TGTGCCAGCAGGGCAGGGCTTAATGAAAAACTGTTTTTT. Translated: CASRAGLNEKLFF. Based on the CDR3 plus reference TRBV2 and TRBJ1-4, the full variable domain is EPEVTQTPSHQVTQMGQEVILRCVPISNHLYFYWYRQILGQKVEFLVSFYNNEISEKSEIFDDQFSVERPDGSNFTLKIRSTKLEDSAMYFCASRAGLNEKLFFGSGTQLSVL.